A single count supports the clone carrying this T cell receptor beta chain. The V end was cut by 5 bases, the J end by 5 bases, with 9 bases between. The CDR3 has 12 residues. Germline V gene lookup returns CDR1 LNHNV and CDR2 YYDKDF (reference sequence). This specimen comes from a study of cytomegalovirus exposure and HLA in healthy donors. Clones were read by immunoSEQ multiplex PCR, and TCRdb kept only the in-frame ones, dropping some. The sample includes 150,000 to 200,000 clones, about 82% of them seen just once. Sequenced input: PBMCs. This clonotype was obtained from a man aged 25-45 years in good health and CMV-seropositive. This chain links TRBV15 with TRBJ2-5; D may be TRBD1 or TRBD2 (5 bases each). The CDR3 DNA sequence: TGTGCCACCAGCCGAGGGGCGGAGACCCAGTACTTC. Its translation is CATSRGAETQYF. The variable domain in full, completed from reference TRBV15 and TRBJ2-5, reads DAMVIQNPRYQVTQFGKPVTLSCSQTLNHNVMYWYQQKSSQAPKLLFHYYDKDFNNEADTPDNFQSRRPNTSFCFLDIRSPGLGDTAMYLCATSRGAETQYFGPGTRLLVL.